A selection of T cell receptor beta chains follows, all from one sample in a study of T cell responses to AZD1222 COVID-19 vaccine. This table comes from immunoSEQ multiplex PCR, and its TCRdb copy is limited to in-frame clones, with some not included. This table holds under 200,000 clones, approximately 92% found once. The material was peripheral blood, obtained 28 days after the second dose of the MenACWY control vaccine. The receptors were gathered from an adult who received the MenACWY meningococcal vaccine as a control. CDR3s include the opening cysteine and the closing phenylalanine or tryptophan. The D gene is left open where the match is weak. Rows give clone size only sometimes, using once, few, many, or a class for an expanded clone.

cdr3_aa: CASSLGQAPLHF
cdr3_nt: TGCGCCAGCAGCTTGGGACAGGCACCCCTCCACTTT
j_call: TRBJ1-6
d_call: -
v_call: TRBV5-1
clone_size: -

cdr3_aa: CASTPLPSYGYTF
cdr3_nt: TGTGCCAGTACCCCCCTCCCAAGTTATGGCTACACCTTC
j_call: TRBJ1-2
d_call: -
v_call: TRBV19
clone_size: -

cdr3_aa: CASSTPRGVQARNEQFF
cdr3_nt: TGTGCCAGCAGTACCCCCCGCGGGGTACAGGCGAGGAATGAGCAGTTCTTC
j_call: TRBJ2-1
d_call: -
v_call: TRBV28
clone_size: few

cdr3_aa: CASSFSSGRGQETQYF
cdr3_nt: TGTGCCAGCAGCTTCTCTAGCGGGAGAGGGCAAGAGACCCAGTACTTC
j_call: TRBJ2-5
d_call: TRBD2
v_call: TRBV5-4
clone_size: once

cdr3_aa: CASSFESSYEQYF
cdr3_nt: TGTGCCAGCAGCTTTGAGAGCTCCTACGAGCAGTACTTC
j_call: TRBJ2-7
d_call: -
v_call: TRBV7-8
clone_size: -

cdr3_aa: CASSSLASGTVEAFF
cdr3_nt: TGTGCCAGCAGTTCTCTCGCCTCCGGGACGGTTGAAGCTTTCTTT
j_call: TRBJ1-1
d_call: -
v_call: TRBV6-5
clone_size: -

cdr3_aa: CASSIPQGASEAFF
cdr3_nt: TGTGCCAGTAGTATCCCCCAGGGAGCGTCTGAAGCTTTCTTT
j_call: TRBJ1-1
d_call: -
v_call: TRBV19
clone_size: -

cdr3_aa: CASTWGLARDNEQFF
cdr3_nt: TGTGCCAGCACCTGGGGGCTAGCGAGAGACAATGAGCAGTTCTTC
j_call: TRBJ2-1
d_call: -
v_call: TRBV2
clone_size: few

cdr3_aa: CASSVAGRSSYNEQFF
cdr3_nt: TGTGCCAGCAGCGTAGCTGGACGTAGTTCCTACAATGAGCAGTTCTTC
j_call: TRBJ2-1
d_call: -
v_call: TRBV9
clone_size: -

cdr3_aa: CASSFAGSLSNYGYTF
cdr3_nt: TGTGCCAGCAGCTTCGCCGGATCACTCAGTAACTATGGCTACACCTTC
j_call: TRBJ1-2
d_call: -
v_call: TRBV7-2
clone_size: -

cdr3_aa: CASSVEGLPALSGANVLTF
cdr3_nt: TGTGCCAGCAGCGTAGAGGGACTACCGGCCCTCTCTGGGGCCAACGTCCTGACTTTC
j_call: TRBJ2-6
d_call: TRBD2
v_call: TRBV9
clone_size: -

cdr3_aa: CASSVREIPEAFF
cdr3_nt: TGTGCCAGTAGCGTCAGGGAGATTCCTGAAGCTTTCTTT
j_call: TRBJ1-1
d_call: -
v_call: TRBV19
clone_size: -

cdr3_aa: CASRGTDTQYF
cdr3_nt: TGCGCCAGCAGGGGCACAGATACGCAGTATTTT
j_call: TRBJ2-3
d_call: -
v_call: TRBV5-1
clone_size: -

cdr3_aa: CASSSGQGASYEQYF
cdr3_nt: TGTGCCAGCAGTTCGGGACAGGGGGCCTCCTACGAGCAGTACTTC
j_call: TRBJ2-7
d_call: TRBD1
v_call: TRBV2
clone_size: -

cdr3_aa: CASSHVGGGITEAFF
cdr3_nt: TGTGCCAGCAGCCATGTAGGGGGCGGAATCACTGAAGCTTTCTTT
j_call: TRBJ1-1
d_call: TRBD1
v_call: TRBV4-2
clone_size: -

cdr3_aa: CSVDPEATTDTQYF
cdr3_nt: TGCAGCGTTGACCCCGAGGCGACCACAGATACGCAGTATTTT
j_call: TRBJ2-3
d_call: -
v_call: TRBV29-1
clone_size: -

cdr3_aa: CASSFSAGATSAQHF
cdr3_nt: TGTGCCAGCAGTTTCTCTGCTGGGGCCACCTCGGCCCAGCATTTT
j_call: TRBJ1-5
d_call: -
v_call: TRBV28
clone_size: -

cdr3_aa: CASSPFRGREVLYGYTF
cdr3_nt: TGTGCCAGCAGCCCATTCCGGGGGCGGGAAGTGTTATATGGCTACACCTTC
j_call: TRBJ1-2
d_call: -
v_call: TRBV14
clone_size: few

cdr3_aa: CASSYLPSTGTEAFF
cdr3_nt: TGTGCCAGCAGTTACCTACCTTCGACAGGGACTGAAGCTTTCTTT
j_call: TRBJ1-1
d_call: TRBD1
v_call: TRBV6-5
clone_size: -

cdr3_aa: CAISESRDGYEQYF
cdr3_nt: TGTGCCATCAGTGAGTCTAGAGACGGCTACGAGCAGTACTTC
j_call: TRBJ2-7
d_call: -
v_call: TRBV10-3
clone_size: -

cdr3_aa: CASKSGRAGETQYF
cdr3_nt: TGTGCCAGTAAGAGCGGGAGGGCCGGGGAGACCCAGTACTTC
j_call: TRBJ2-5
d_call: TRBD2
v_call: TRBV19
clone_size: -

cdr3_aa: CASSLDGYNEQFF
cdr3_nt: TGTGCCAGCAGCTTAGACGGCTACAATGAGCAGTTCTTC
j_call: TRBJ2-1
d_call: -
v_call: TRBV7-3
clone_size: -

cdr3_aa: CASSLLGTGTLGTQYF
cdr3_nt: TGTGCCAGCAGCTTGCTGGGGACAGGGACATTGGGGACCCAGTACTTC
j_call: TRBJ2-5
d_call: TRBD1
v_call: TRBV5-6
clone_size: -

cdr3_aa: CASSFRFSGVNEQFF
cdr3_nt: TGTGCCAGCAGTTTTCGGTTTAGCGGGGTCAATGAGCAGTTCTTC
j_call: TRBJ2-1
d_call: TRBD2
v_call: TRBV28
clone_size: -

cdr3_aa: CASSQVAGGFSEQYF
cdr3_nt: TGTGCCAGCAGCCAAGTAGCGGGAGGGTTCTCCGAGCAGTACTTC
j_call: TRBJ2-7
d_call: TRBD2
v_call: TRBV14
clone_size: -

cdr3_aa: CASSLGVSSYNSPLHF
cdr3_nt: TGTGCCAGCAGCCTGGGGGTGAGCTCCTATAATTCACCCCTCCACTTT
j_call: TRBJ1-6
d_call: -
v_call: TRBV9
clone_size: -

cdr3_aa: CAIRDPGTGIYEQYF
cdr3_nt: TGTGCCATCAGGGACCCCGGGACAGGGATCTACGAGCAGTACTTC
j_call: TRBJ2-7
d_call: TRBD1
v_call: TRBV10-3
clone_size: once

cdr3_aa: CASSDEETQYF
cdr3_nt: TGTGCCAGCAGCGATGAAGAGACCCAGTACTTC
j_call: TRBJ2-5
d_call: -
v_call: TRBV7-6
clone_size: -

cdr3_aa: CASSHGRIEGNQPQHF
cdr3_nt: TGTGCCAGCAGTCACGGACGCATTGAGGGCAATCAGCCCCAGCATTTT
j_call: TRBJ1-5
d_call: -
v_call: TRBV7-9
clone_size: few

cdr3_aa: CASSLAGTQETQYF
cdr3_nt: TGTGCCAGCAGTTTAGCGGGGACCCAAGAGACCCAGTACTTC
j_call: TRBJ2-5
d_call: -
v_call: TRBV27
clone_size: -

cdr3_aa: CASSLKRRTEAFF
cdr3_nt: TGTGCCAGCAGTTTAAAGAGGAGGACTGAAGCTTTCTTT
j_call: TRBJ1-1
d_call: -
v_call: TRBV12-3/TRBV12-4
clone_size: -

cdr3_aa: CASSEDLGQPQHF
cdr3_nt: TGTGCCAGCAGTGAAGACCTTGGTCAGCCCCAGCATTTT
j_call: TRBJ1-5
d_call: -
v_call: TRBV2
clone_size: -

cdr3_aa: CASSLESSGRAKEKFF
cdr3_nt: TGTGCCAGCAGCTTGGAGTCTAGCGGGAGGGCCAAGGAGAAGTTCTTC
j_call: TRBJ2-1
d_call: TRBD2
v_call: TRBV5-4
clone_size: -